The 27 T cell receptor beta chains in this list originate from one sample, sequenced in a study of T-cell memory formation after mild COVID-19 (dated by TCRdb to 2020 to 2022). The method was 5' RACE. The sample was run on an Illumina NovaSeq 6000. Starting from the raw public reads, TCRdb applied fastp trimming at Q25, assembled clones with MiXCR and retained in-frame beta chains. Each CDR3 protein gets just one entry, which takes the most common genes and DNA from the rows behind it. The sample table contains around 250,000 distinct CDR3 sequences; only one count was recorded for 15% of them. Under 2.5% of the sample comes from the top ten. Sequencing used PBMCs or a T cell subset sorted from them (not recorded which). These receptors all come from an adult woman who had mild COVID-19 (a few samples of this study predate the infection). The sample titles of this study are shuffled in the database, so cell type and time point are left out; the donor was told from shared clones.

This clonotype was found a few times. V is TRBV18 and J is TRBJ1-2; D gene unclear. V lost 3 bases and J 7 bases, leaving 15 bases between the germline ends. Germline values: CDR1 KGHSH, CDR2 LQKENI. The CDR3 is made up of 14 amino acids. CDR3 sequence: CASSPIDTFGGYTF. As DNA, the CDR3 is TGTGCCAGCTCACCGATCGACACCTTCGGTGGCTACACCTTC.

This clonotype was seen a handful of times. The CDR3 loop reads CASSQIRATYEQYF. CDR3 sequence (DNA): TGTGCCAGCAGCCAGATCCGGGCAACCTACGAGCAGTACTTC. The rearrangement joins TRBV3-1 to TRBJ2-7; no firm D call. CDR1 and CDR2 (germline): LGHDT, YNNKEL (reference sequence). The V end was cut by 3 bases, the J end by 2 bases, with 11 bases between. This CDR3 is built from 14 residues.

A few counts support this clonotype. For the CDR3, the DNA is TGTGCCTGGAGCTCGAGGTGGTCTAGCAAAAACAATGAGCAGTTCTTC. The encoded protein is CAWSSRWSSKNNEQFF. The V gene is TRBV30, the J gene TRBJ2-1; TRBD2 is a possible D gene (5 bases). V dropped 3 bases and J dropped 5 bases, with 20 bases sitting between them. Germline CDR1 reads GTSNPN; CDR2 reads SVGIG (reference sequence). The CDR3 sequence is 16 residues long. Together with reference TRBV30 and TRBJ2-1, the CDR3 gives the full variable domain: SQTIHQWPATLVQPVGSPLSLECTVEGTSNPNLYWYRQAAGRGLQLLFYSVGIGQISSEVPQNLSASRPQDRQFILSSKKLLLSDSGFYLCAWSSRWSSKNNEQFFGPGTRLTVL.

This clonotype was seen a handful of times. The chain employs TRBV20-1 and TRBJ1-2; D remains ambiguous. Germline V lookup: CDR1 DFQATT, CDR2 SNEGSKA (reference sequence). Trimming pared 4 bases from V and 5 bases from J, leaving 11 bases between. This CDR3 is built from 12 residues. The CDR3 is CSAKEEWYGYTF. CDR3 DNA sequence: TGCAGTGCTAAGGAGGAGTGGTATGGCTACACCTTC.

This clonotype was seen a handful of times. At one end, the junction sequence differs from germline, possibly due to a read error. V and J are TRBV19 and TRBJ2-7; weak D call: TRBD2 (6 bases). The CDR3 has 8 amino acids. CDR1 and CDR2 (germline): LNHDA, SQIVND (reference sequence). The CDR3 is CALARRDF. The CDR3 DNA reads TGTGCCCTAGCGAGGCGGGACTTC.

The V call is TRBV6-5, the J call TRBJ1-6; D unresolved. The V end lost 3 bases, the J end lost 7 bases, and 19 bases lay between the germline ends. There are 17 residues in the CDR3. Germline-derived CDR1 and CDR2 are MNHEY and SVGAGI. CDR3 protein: CASSYSHPGAPNSPLHF. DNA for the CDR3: TGTGCCAGCAGTTATAGCCACCCGGGAGCTCCAAATTCACCCCTCCACTTT.

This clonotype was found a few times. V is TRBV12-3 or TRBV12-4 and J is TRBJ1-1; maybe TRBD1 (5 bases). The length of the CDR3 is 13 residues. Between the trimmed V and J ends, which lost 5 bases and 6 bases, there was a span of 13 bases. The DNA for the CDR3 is TGTGCCAGCAGTCCCGACAGTCCCCCTGAAGCTTTCTTT. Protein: CASSPDSPPEAFF.

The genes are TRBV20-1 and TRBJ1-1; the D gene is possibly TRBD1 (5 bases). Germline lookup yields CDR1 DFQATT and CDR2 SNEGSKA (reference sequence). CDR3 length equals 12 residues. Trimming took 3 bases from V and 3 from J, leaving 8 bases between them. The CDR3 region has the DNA TGCAGTGCTAGGGGACTCCACACTGAAGCTTTCTTT. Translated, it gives CSARGLHTEAFF.

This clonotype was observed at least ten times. Here the CDR3 reads CASSRQGLAASTDTQYF. The DNA of the CDR3 is TGTGCCAGCAGCCGACAGGGACTAGCGGCCAGCACAGATACGCAGTATTTT. The chain combines TRBV4-2 with TRBJ2-3; 11 nucleotides align to TRBD2. This CDR3 region has 17 residues. Germline-derived CDR1 and CDR2 are LGHNA and YNFKEQ. V shed 4 bases, J shed 0 bases, and the junction held 6 bases outside the gene matches.

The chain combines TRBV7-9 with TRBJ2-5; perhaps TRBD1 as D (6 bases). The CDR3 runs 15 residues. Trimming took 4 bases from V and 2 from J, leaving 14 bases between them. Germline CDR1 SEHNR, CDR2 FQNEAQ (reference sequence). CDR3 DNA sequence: TGTGCCAGCAGCTCCCCCGCGACAGGACAAGAGACCCAGTACTTC. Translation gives CASSSPATGQETQYF. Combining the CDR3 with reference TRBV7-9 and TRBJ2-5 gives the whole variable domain DTGVSQNPRHKITKRGQNVTFRCDPISEHNRLYWYRQTLGQGPEFLTYFQNEAQLEKSRLLSDRFSAERPKGSFSTLEIQRTEQGDSAMYLCASSSPATGQETQYFGPGTRLLVL.

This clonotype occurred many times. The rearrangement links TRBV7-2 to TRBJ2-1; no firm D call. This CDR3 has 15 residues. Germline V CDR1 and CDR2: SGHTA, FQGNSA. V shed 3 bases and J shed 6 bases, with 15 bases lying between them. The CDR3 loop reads CASSLSGDPGNEQFF. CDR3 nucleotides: TGTGCCAGCAGCTTGTCTGGGGATCCGGGCAATGAGCAGTTCTTC.

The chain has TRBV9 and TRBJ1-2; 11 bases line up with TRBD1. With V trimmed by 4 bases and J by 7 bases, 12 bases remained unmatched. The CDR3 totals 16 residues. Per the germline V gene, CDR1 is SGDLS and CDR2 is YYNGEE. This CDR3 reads CASSLSRDRGFGGYTF. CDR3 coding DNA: TGTGCCAGCAGCTTATCCCGGGACAGGGGGTTCGGTGGCTACACCTTC. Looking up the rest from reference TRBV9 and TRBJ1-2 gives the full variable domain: DSGVTQTPKHLITATGQRVTLRCSPRSGDLSVYWYQQSLDQGLQFLIQYYNGEERAKGNILERFSAQQFPDLHSELNLSSLELGDSALYFCASSLSRDRGFGGYTFGSGTRLTVV.

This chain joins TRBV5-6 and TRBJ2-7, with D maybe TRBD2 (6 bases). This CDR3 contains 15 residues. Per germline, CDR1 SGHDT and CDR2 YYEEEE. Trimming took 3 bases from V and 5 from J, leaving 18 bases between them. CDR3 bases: TGTGCCAGCAGCTCACTACAGCGACGCGGGGACGAGCAGTACTTC. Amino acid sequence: CASSSLQRRGDEQYF. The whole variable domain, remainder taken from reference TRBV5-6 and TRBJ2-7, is DAGVTQSPTHLIKTRGQQVTLRCSPKSGHDTVSWYQQALGQGPQFIFQYYEEEERQRGNFPDRFSGHQFPNYSSELNVNALLLGDSALYLCASSSLQRRGDEQYFGPGTRLTVT.

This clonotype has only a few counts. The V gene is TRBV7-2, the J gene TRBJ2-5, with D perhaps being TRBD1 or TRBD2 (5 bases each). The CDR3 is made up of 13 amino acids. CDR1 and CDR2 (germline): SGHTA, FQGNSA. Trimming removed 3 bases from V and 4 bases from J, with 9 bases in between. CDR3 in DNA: TGTGCCAGCAGCTTCGTCGGGACAGAGACCCAGTACTTC. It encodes CASSFVGTETQYF. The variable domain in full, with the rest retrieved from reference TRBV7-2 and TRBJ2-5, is GAGVSQSPSNKVTEKGKDVELRCDPISGHTALYWYRQSLGQGLEFLIYFQGNSAPDKSGLPSDRFSAERTGGSVSTLTIQRTQQEDSAVYLCASSFVGTETQYFGPGTRLLVL.

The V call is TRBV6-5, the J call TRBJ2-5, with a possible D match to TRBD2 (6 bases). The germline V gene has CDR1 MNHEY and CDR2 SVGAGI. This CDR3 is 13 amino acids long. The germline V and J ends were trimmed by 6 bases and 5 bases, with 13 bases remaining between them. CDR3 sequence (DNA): TGTGCCAGCAGCCCGACTAGAGCGGAGACCCAGTACTTC. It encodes CASSPTRAETQYF.

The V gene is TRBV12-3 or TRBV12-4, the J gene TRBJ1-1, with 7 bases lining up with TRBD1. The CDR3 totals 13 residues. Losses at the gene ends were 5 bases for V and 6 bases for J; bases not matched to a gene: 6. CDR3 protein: CASSTRTGPEAFF. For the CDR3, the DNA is TGTGCCAGCAGTACTCGGACAGGCCCTGAAGCTTTCTTT.

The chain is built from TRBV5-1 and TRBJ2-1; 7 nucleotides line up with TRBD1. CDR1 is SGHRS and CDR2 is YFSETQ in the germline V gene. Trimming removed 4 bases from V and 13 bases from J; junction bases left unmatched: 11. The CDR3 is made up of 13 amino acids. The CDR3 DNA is TGCGCCAGCAGCCCTCCAGACAGGGTTGGTCAGTTCTTC. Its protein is CASSPPDRVGQFF.

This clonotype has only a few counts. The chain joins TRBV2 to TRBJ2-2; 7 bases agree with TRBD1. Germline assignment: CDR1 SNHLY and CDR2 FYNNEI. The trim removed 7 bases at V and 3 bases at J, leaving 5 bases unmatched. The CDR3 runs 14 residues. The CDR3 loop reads CASKWQGDTGELFF. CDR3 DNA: TGTGCCAGCAAGTGGCAGGGGGACACCGGGGAGCTGTTTTTT.

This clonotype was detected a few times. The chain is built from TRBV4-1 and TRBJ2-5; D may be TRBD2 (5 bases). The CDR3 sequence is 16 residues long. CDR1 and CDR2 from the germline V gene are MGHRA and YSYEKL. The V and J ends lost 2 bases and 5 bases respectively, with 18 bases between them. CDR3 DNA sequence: TGCGCCAGCAGCCAATCGGAGGCCGCGGTTAGGGAGACCCAGTACTTC. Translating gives CASSQSEAAVRETQYF.

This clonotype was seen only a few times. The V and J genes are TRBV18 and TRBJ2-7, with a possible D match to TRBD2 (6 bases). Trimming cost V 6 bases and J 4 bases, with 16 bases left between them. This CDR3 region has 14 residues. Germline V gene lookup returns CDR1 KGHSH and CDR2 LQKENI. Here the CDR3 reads CASSLPGVGYEQYF. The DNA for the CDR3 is TGTGCCAGCTCCCTGCCGGGGGTAGGATACGAGCAGTACTTC. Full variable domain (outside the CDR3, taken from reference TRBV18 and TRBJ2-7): NAGVMQNPRHLVRRRGQEARLRCSPMKGHSHVYWYRQLPEEGLKFMVYLQKENIIDESGMPKERFSAEFPKEGPSILRIQQVVRGDSAAYFCASSLPGVGYEQYFGPGTRLTVT.

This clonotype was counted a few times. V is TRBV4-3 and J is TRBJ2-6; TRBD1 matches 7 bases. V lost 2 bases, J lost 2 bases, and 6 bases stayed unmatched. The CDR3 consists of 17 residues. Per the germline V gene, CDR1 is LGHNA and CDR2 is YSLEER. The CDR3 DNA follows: TGCGCCAGCAGCCAACGTCAGGGGGATCCTGGGGCCAACGTCCTGACTTTC. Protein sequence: CASSQRQGDPGANVLTF.

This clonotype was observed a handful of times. The CDR3 DNA follows: TGTGCCACCAGTCGGAGACTAGCGGGAGGGACAGATACGCAGTATTTT. Translating gives CATSRRLAGGTDTQYF. The chain recombines TRBV15 with TRBJ2-3; 14 bases agree with TRBD2. Trimming removed 6 bases from V and 3 bases from J; junction bases left unmatched: 5. CDR1 LNHNV and CDR2 YYDKDF come from the germline V gene (reference sequence). This CDR3 is 16 amino acids long.

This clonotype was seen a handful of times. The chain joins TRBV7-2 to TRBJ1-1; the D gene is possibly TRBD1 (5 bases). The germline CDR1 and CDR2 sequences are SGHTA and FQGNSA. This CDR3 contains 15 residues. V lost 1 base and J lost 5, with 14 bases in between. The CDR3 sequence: CASSLVPGFRTEAFF. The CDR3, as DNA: TGTGCCAGCAGCTTAGTTCCAGGGTTTCGGACTGAAGCTTTCTTT.

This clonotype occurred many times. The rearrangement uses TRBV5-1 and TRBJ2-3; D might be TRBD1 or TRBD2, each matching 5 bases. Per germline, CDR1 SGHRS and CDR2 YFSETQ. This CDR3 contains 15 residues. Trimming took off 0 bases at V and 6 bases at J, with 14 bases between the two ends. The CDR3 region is CASSLGGAGSDTQYF. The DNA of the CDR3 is TGCGCCAGCAGCTTGGGAGGGGCTGGGTCCGATACGCAGTATTTT.

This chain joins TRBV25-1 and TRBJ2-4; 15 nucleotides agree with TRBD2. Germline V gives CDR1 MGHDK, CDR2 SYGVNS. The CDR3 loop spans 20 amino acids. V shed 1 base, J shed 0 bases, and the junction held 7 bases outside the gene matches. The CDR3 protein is CASSESQGLAGGLAKNIQYF. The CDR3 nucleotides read TGTGCCAGCAGTGAATCCCAAGGACTAGCGGGAGGGCTAGCCAAAAACATTCAGTACTTC.

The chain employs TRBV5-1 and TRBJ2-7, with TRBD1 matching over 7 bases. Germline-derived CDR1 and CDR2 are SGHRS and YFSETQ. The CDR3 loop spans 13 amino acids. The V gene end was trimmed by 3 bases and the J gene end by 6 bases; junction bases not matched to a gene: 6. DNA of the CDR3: TGCGCCAGCAGCTACAGACAGGGCCCCGAGCAGTACTTC. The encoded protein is CASSYRQGPEQYF.

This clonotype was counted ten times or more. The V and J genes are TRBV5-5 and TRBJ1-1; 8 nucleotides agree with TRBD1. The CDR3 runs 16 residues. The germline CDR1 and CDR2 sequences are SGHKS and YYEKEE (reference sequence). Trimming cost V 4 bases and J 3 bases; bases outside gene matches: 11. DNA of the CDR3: TGTGCCAGCAGCCCCGGCGGGGACAGGCGCCACACTGAAGCTTTCTTT. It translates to CASSPGGDRRHTEAFF.